What follows are 2 T cell receptor beta chains derived from one specimen sequenced in a study of blood T cell repertoires in COVID-19 (dated by TCRdb to the early 2020s). Library prep was done by the immunoSEQ multiplex PCR assay. Drawn from immuneACCESS, this table holds only the in-frame rearrangements with V and J called that TCRdb kept. Clones are partly lost; checked studies trace under half to an unresolved V gene and leave the rest unexplained. Here the sample has approximately 150,000 clones; about 85% occur a single time. About 2.6% of the sample lies in the top ten. The material sequenced was peripheral blood. These receptors originate from a human donor with acute or convalescent COVID-19. The donor label of this sample is uncertain.

This sequence joins TRBV24-1 and TRBJ2-7; D may be TRBD1 (5 bases). Germline lookup yields CDR1 KGHDR and CDR2 SFDVKD. The germline V and J ends were trimmed by 7 bases and 0 bases, with 15 bases remaining between them. CDR3 length: 15 residues. The CDR3 DNA follows: TGTGCCACCAGCCCTGGACATCCTAGCTCCTACGAGCAGTACGTC. Residues: CATSPGHPSSYEQYV.

CDR3 nucleotide sequence: TGTGCCACCAGCAGAGATTTAATGAACACTGAAGCTTTCTTT. This translates into CATSRDLMNTEAFF. The chain uses TRBV15 and TRBJ1-1; D call uncertain. Trimming removed 0 bases from V and 0 bases from J, with 5 bases in between. This CDR3 region has 14 residues. Germline V gene sequence: CDR1 LNHNV, CDR2 YYDKDF (reference sequence).